The 6 T cell receptor beta chains listed next were all sequenced from one sample in a study of T cells after yellow fever vaccination. TCRdb re-analysed the 5' RACE reads in MiXCR, keeping a single row per CDR3 protein. Here the sample spans 450,000 to 650,000 distinct CDR3 sequences, 21% being singletons. Specimen: PBMCs, collected less than 25 days after the first yellow fever vaccination. These TCRs come from a man aged 18-30 years who received the YFV17D yellow fever vaccine.

J is TRBJ2-7 and V is TRBV5-8; D is uncertain. Germline loops: CDR1 SGHTS, CDR2 YDEGEE. The V and J ends lost 5 bases and 4 bases respectively, with 7 bases between them. The CDR3 spans 11 residues. CDR3 residues: CASRPGYEQYV. The CDR3 bases are TGTGCCAGCAGACCCGGGTACGAGCAGTACGTC.

In this sample, this clonotype turned up many times. The V call is TRBV5-1, the J call TRBJ2-3; 7 bases are a match to TRBD2. The ends lost 0 bases at V and 8 bases at J; junction bases unmatched: 3. The CDR3 sequence is 13 residues long. The V gene's germline CDR1 is SGHRS and CDR2 YFSETQ. The CDR3 loop reads CASSLVQRGTQYF. The CDR3, as DNA: TGCGCCAGCAGCTTGGTCCAGCGGGGTACGCAGTATTTT. The full variable domain, with the rest looked up from reference TRBV5-1 and TRBJ2-3, is KAGVTQTPRYLIKTRGQQVTLSCSPISGHRSVSWYQQTPGQGLQFLFEYFSETQRNKGNFPGRFSGRQFSNSRSEMNVSTLELGDSALYLCASSLVQRGTQYFGPGTRLTVL.

The chain has TRBV7-6 and TRBJ1-1; tentatively, D is TRBD1 (6 bases). Germline values: CDR1 SGHVS, CDR2 FNYEAQ. V was trimmed by 6 bases and J by 0 bases, leaving 11 bases between them. CDR3 length equals 14 residues. CDR3 sequence: CASSTAGVNTEAFF. CDR3 DNA: TGTGCCAGCAGTACCGCAGGGGTGAACACTGAAGCTTTCTTT.

The gene calls are TRBV5-6 and TRBJ2-1; 10 nucleotides align to TRBD2. Unmatched junction bases numbered 8, after V lost 2 bases and J lost 12 bases. CDR1 SGHDT and CDR2 YYEEEE come from the germline V gene. The CDR3 has 14 residues. The CDR3 protein is CASSFPSGGRVQFF. CDR3 DNA sequence: TGTGCCAGCAGCTTCCCTAGCGGGGGAAGAGTGCAGTTCTTC.

This clonotype was observed a few times. The chain links TRBV6-1 to TRBJ1-1; 9 nucleotides line up with TRBD1. The CDR3 spans 15 residues. V lost 5 bases, J lost 1 base, and 5 bases stayed unmatched. CDR1 is MNHNS and CDR2 is SASEGT in the germline V gene. The CDR3 loop reads CASSPGTGSNTEAFF. The CDR3 coding sequence is TGTGCCAGCAGTCCCGGGACAGGGTCGAACACTGAAGCTTTCTTT.

This clonotype was seen repeatedly, ten times or more. The gene calls are TRBV5-1 and TRBJ1-1, with D perhaps matching TRBD1 (5 bases). Germline assignment: CDR1 SGHRS and CDR2 YFSETQ. The CDR3 contains 13 residues. The V end was cut by 4 bases, the J end by 4 bases, with 11 bases between. The CDR3 reads CASSRVGRTEAFF. The DNA of the CDR3 is TGCGCCAGCAGCCGAGTGGGGCGCACTGAAGCTTTCTTT. The variable domain in full, with the rest retrieved from reference TRBV5-1 and TRBJ1-1, is KAGVTQTPRYLIKTRGQQVTLSCSPISGHRSVSWYQQTPGQGLQFLFEYFSETQRNKGNFPGRFSGRQFSNSRSEMNVSTLELGDSALYLCASSRVGRTEAFFGQGTRLTVV.